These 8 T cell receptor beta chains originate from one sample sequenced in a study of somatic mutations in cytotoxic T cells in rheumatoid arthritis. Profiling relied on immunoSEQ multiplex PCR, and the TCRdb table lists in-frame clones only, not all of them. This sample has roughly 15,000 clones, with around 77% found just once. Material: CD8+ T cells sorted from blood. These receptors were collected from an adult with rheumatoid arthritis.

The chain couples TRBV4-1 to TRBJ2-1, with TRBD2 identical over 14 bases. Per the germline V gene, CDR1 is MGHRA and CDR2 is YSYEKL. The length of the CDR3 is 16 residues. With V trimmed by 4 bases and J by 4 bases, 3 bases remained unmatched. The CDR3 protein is CASSLRLAGGYNEQFF. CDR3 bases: TGCGCCAGCAGCCTTAGACTAGCGGGGGGGTACAATGAGCAGTTCTTC.

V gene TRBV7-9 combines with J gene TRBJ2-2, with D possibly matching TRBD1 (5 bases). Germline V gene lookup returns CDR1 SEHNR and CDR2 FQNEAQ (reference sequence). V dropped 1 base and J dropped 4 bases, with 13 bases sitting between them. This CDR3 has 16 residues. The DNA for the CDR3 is TGTGCCAGCAGCTTAGAAGAGGCCAGGGTCACCGGGGAGCTGTTTTTT. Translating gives CASSLEEARVTGELFF.

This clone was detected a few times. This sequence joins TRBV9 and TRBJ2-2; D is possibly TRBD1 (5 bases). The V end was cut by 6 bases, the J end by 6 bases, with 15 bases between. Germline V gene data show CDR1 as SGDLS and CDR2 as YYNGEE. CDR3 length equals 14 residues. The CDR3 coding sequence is TGTGCCAGCAATCCCAGGGATCGGCCCGGGGAGCTGTTTTTT. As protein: CASNPRDRPGELFF.

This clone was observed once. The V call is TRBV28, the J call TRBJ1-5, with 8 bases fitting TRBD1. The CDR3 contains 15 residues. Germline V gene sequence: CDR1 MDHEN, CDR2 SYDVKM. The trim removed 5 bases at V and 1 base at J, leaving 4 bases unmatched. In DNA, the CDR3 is TGTGCCAGCAGTCGACAGGGGATCAGCAATCAGCCCCAGCATTTT. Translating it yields CASSRQGISNQPQHF.

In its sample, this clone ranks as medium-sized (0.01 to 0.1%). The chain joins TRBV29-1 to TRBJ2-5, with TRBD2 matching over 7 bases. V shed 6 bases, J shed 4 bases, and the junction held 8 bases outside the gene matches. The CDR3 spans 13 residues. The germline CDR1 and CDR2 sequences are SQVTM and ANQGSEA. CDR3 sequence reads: CSVETSVGETQYF. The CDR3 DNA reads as TGCAGCGTCGAAACTAGCGTTGGAGAGACCCAGTACTTC.

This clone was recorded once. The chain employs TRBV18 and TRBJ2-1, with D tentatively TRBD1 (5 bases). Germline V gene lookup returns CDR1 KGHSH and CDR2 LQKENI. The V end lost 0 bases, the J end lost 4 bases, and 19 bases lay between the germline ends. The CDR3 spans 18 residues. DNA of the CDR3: TGTGCCAGCTCACCACCTTCAGGGTCTCCGCTGGCTTACAATGAGCAGTTCTTC. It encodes CASSPPSGSPLAYNEQFF.

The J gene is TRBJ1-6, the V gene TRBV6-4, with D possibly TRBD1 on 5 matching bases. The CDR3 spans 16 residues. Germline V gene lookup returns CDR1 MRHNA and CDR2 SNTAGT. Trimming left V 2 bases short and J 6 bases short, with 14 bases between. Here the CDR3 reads CASSDPRQNFNSPLHF. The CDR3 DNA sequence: TGTGCCAGCAGTGACCCCAGACAGAATTTTAATTCACCCCTCCACTTT.

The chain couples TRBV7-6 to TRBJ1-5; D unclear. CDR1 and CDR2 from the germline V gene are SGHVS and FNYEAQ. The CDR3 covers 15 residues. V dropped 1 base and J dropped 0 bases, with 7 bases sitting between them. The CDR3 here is CASSLGGNSNQPQHF. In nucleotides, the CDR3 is TGTGCCAGCAGCTTAGGAGGGAATAGCAATCAGCCCCAGCATTTT.